A selection of T cell receptor beta chains follows, all from one sample in a study of blood T cell repertoires in COVID-19. Clones were read by immunoSEQ multiplex PCR, and TCRdb kept only the in-frame ones, dropping some. The data show about 180,000 clones, over 80% seen once. Sequences were obtained from peripheral blood. All receptors derive from a woman aged 70-85 years with COVID-19, enrolled during active disease. Both conserved end residues are part of each CDR3. D genes are given only for firm matches. Clone size is shown for a subset of rows, as once, few, many or a class of expanded clone.

>once|TRBV13|TRBJ1-2|TRBD1
CASSPRTGVYGYTF
TGTGCCAGCAGCCCCAGGACAGGGGTTTATGGCTACACCTTC
>NA|TRBV12-3/TRBV12-4|TRBJ1-5|NA
CASSFISNQPQHF
TGTGCCAGCAGTTTTATCTCGAATCAGCCCCAGCATTTT
>NA|TRBV7-2|TRBJ2-2|TRBD2
CASSLTSGSNSGELFF
TGTGCCAGCAGCCTAACTAGCGGGAGTAATTCCGGGGAGCTGTTTTTT
>NA|TRBV7-2|TRBJ1-1|NA
CASRNSEGNTEAFF
TGTGCCAGCAGGAATTCGGAGGGGAACACTGAAGCTTTCTTT
>NA|TRBV28|TRBJ2-5|TRBD2
CASSLVRTSSSQETQYF
TGTGCCAGCAGTTTGGTAAGGACTAGCAGTTCCCAAGAGACCCAGTACTTC
>NA|TRBV11-2|TRBJ1-6|TRBD1
CASRTLTGLVSPLHF
TGTGCCAGCAGAACCCTGACAGGGCTGGTTTCACCCCTCCACTTT
>NA|TRBV4-3|TRBJ2-1|TRBD2
CASSQERRGAYNEQFF
TGCGCCAGCAGCCAAGAACGGCGGGGGGCCTACAATGAGCAGTTCTTC
>NA|TRBV10-1|TRBJ2-5|TRBD1
CASSRTGKETQYF
TGCGCCAGCAGCCGGACAGGAAAAGAGACCCAGTACTTC
>once|TRBV15|TRBJ2-7|NA
CATSRDVRGPYEQYF
TGTGCCACCAGCAGAGATGTACGAGGCCCCTACGAGCAGTACTTC
>NA|TRBV9|TRBJ1-5|TRBD1
CASSVEDRGNQPQHF
TGTGCCAGCAGCGTAGAAGACAGGGGTAATCAGCCCCAGCATTTT
>medium-sized|TRBV6-5|TRBJ2-7|TRBD2
CASSPRSSGIDEQYF
TGTGCCAGCAGTCCCCGGTCTAGCGGGATCGACGAGCAGTACTTC
>NA|TRBV5-4|TRBJ1-2|NA
CASYSGSSNYGYTF
TGTGCCAGCTACTCCGGGAGTTCTAACTATGGCTACACCTTC
>once|TRBV5-4|TRBJ2-7|TRBD1
CASSQKTQGVYEQYF
TGTGCCAGCAGCCAGAAAACTCAGGGGGTCTACGAGCAGTACTTC